This T cell receptor beta chain was captured in a study of OX40 agonist ivuxolimab in advanced cancers. About the study: Dose-escalation cases comprised hepatocellular carcinoma, melanoma, renal cell or head and neck cancer. Study results and limitations: No determination was made of the antigen specificity of the expanded peripheral T cells. There was clonal expansion of CD4+ and CD8+ blood T cells by week 6 at 0.1 to 3.0 mg/kg.

The CDR3 consists of 15 residues. Trimming removed 0 bases at V and 1 base at J, with 9 bases between. Germline-derived CDR1 and CDR2 are SGDLS and YYNGEE. This clone has just one count. Its antigen is as yet unknown. Prior autoimmune disease or systemic immunosuppression barred patients. Assay used: immunoSEQ multiplex PCR; TCRdb lists only in-frame clones, some missing. The sample consists of about 61,000 clones, 85% to 90% of them appearing once. The specimen comprised CD4+ or CD8+ T cells sorted from blood, sampled in a trial of the OX40 agonist ivuxolimab. The chain is built from TRBV9 and TRBJ2-3, with a possible D match to TRBD1 (5 bases). This TCR came from an adult with an advanced solid tumor such as melanoma, head and neck, liver or kidney cancer. The CDR3, as DNA: TGTGCCAGCAGCGTAGGACTGGGGCGCACAGATACGCAGTATTTT. The encoded protein is CASSVGLGRTDTQYF. Together with reference TRBV9 and TRBJ2-3, the CDR3 gives the full variable domain: DSGVTQTPKHLITATGQRVTLRCSPRSGDLSVYWYQQSLDQGLQFLIQYYNGEERAKGNILERFSAQQFPDLHSELNLSSLELGDSALYFCASSVGLGRTDTQYFGPGTRLTVL.